The rows below give T cell receptor beta chains drawn from one sample of a study of blood T cell repertoires in COVID-19. Using immunoSEQ multiplex PCR, the repertoire was profiled, and TCRdb retains in-frame clones only, with some absent. The repertoire holds some 400,000 clones, with roughly 86% as singletons. Sequenced material: PBMCs or T cells enriched from blood (not recorded which). These receptors came from a young man who had recovered from COVID-19. CDR3s include the opening cysteine and the closing phenylalanine or tryptophan. Each record gives: J gene, V gene, clone size, D gene, CDR3 length, CDR3 DNA, CDR3 protein. A D gene is named only where the DNA matches it firmly. The size of a clone is reported for some rows only, either as once, few or many, or as a class for expanded clones.

TRBJ2-1 | TRBV5-1 | - | TRBD1 | 15 | TGCGCCAGCAGTGTCGGTGGGACAGCAGACAATGAGCAGTTCTTC | CASSVGGTADNEQFF
TRBJ1-1 | TRBV29-1 | - | - | 13 | TGCAGCGTTGAAAGGGGTTCGGGCACTGAAGCTTTCTTT | CSVERGSGTEAFF
TRBJ1-1 | TRBV29-1 | - | - | 13 | TGCAGCGTGCATGGACCGAGCGGTACTGAAGCTTTCTTT | CSVHGPSGTEAFF
TRBJ2-1 | TRBV7-9 | - | - | 15 | TGTGCCAGCAGCTTGCCCCGAGGGGGATACAATGAGCAGTTCTTC | CASSLPRGGYNEQFF
TRBJ1-5 | TRBV9 | - | - | 14 | TGTGCCAGCAGCCGGTCAGGGAAGGATCAGCCCCAGCATTTT | CASSRSGKDQPQHF
TRBJ2-6 | TRBV30 | - | - | 20 | TGTGCCTGGAGTGTCCTTTCAGGGAGGTTTCCCCCACCACCTACCAACGTCCTGACTTTC | CAWSVLSGRFPPPPTNVLTF
TRBJ1-1 | TRBV18 | - | - | 14 | TGTGCCAGCTCGCCCATAACAGGGAACACTGAAGCTTTCTTT | CASSPITGNTEAFF
TRBJ1-2 | TRBV30 | once | - | 13 | TGTGCCTGGGCAACGGACAGTACACGGGTCTACACCTTC | CAWATDSTRVYTF
TRBJ2-3 | TRBV5-1 | - | TRBD2 | 18 | TGCGCCAGCAACCCCCGCCCCGGGACTAGCGGGGACCCAGATACGCAGTATTTT | CASNPRPGTSGDPDTQYF
TRBJ2-5 | TRBV19 | - | - | 13 | TGTGCCAGTAGTAGTAGCGGCAAAGAGACCCAGTACTTC | CASSSSGKETQYF
TRBJ1-6 | TRBV30 | - | TRBD1 | 14 | TGTGCCTGGAGTCCGGGACAGGTCTATTCACCCCTCCACTTT | CAWSPGQVYSPLHF
TRBJ2-3 | TRBV10-3 | - | - | 17 | TGTGCCATCAGTGAACCGAGACTAGTTGAAAGCACAGATACGCAGTATTTT | CAISEPRLVESTDTQYF
TRBJ2-6 | TRBV6-5 | - | - | 15 | TGTGCCAGCAGTTACGACTTCTCTGGGGCCAACGTCCTGACTTTC | CASSYDFSGANVLTF
TRBJ2-7 | TRBV19 | few | TRBD1 | 14 | TGTGCCAGTAGCCGGACAGGGAGCTCCTACGAGCAGTACTTC | CASSRTGSSYEQYF
TRBJ2-7 | TRBV6-5 | - | TRBD1 | 14 | TGTGCCAGCAGTCATCCAGGGGGTGGGCGCGAGCAGTACTTC | CASSHPGGGREQYF
TRBJ2-1 | TRBV13 | once | TRBD1 | 15 | TGTGCCAGCAGCCCCCCGGGACAGGGGTTCAATGAGCAGTTCTTC | CASSPPGQGFNEQFF
TRBJ1-2 | TRBV7-9 | few | - | 14 | TGTGCCAGCAGCTTAGGGACTGGTAACTATGGCTACACCTTC | CASSLGTGNYGYTF
TRBJ2-2 | TRBV5-1 | - | - | 16 | TGCGCCAGCAGCCCCTCTCAGGGCGGGATTGGCGGGGAGCTGTTTTTT | CASSPSQGGIGGELFF
TRBJ1-1 | TRBV3-1/TRBV3-2 | - | - | 13 | TGTGCCAGCAGCCAACTCGGGATCACTGAAGCTTTCTTT | CASSQLGITEAFF
TRBJ2-2 | TRBV2 | - | TRBD2 | 15 | TGTGCCAGCAGTGCAACTAGCGGGGGCACCGGGGAGCTGTTTTTT | CASSATSGGTGELFF
TRBJ1-5 | TRBV25-1 | once | TRBD1 | 15 | TGTGCCAGCAGCCGGGACAGCCCTAGCAATCAGCCCCAGCATTTT | CASSRDSPSNQPQHF
TRBJ1-4 | TRBV5-1 | few | TRBD1 | 15 | TGCGCCAGCAGCTTGACACAGGGGCGGGATGAAAAACTGTTTTTT | CASSLTQGRDEKLFF
TRBJ1-3 | TRBV6-5 | - | - | 12 | TGTGCCAGCGAGCTGATTGGAAACACCATATATTTT | CASELIGNTIYF
TRBJ1-2 | TRBV14 | few | TRBD1 | 14 | TGTGCCAGCAGCGGGGGACAGGGGATCTATGGCTACACCTTC | CASSGGQGIYGYTF
TRBJ1-6 | TRBV9 | - | - | 14 | TGTGCCAGCAGCGTCTCCAGGGATAATTCACCCCTCCACTTT | CASSVSRDNSPLHF
TRBJ2-7 | TRBV3-1/TRBV3-2 | - | - | 15 | TGTGCCAGCAGCCCGTCGGCAGGCAGATACTACGAGCAGTACTTC | CASSPSAGRYYEQYF
TRBJ1-1 | TRBV11-3 | - | - | 15 | TGTGCCAGCAGCTTAGGTGAGGGCAGGGGCACTGAAGCTTTCTTT | CASSLGEGRGTEAFF
TRBJ1-1 | TRBV27 | - | - | 16 | TGTGCCAGCAAAAAAGGGGCGACCTTTTCGGGCACTGAAGCTTTCTTT | CASKKGATFSGTEAFF
TRBJ2-1 | TRBV7-7 | once | TRBD2 | 17 | TGTGCTAGCAGCAAAGGGACTAGCGGGGGACTATACAATGAGCAGTTCTTC | CASSKGTSGGLYNEQFF
TRBJ2-6 | TRBV19 | - | - | 17 | TGTGCCAGTAGAAGGCAGGCAACGACCTCTGGGGCCAACGTCCTGACTTTC | CASRRQATTSGANVLTF
TRBJ2-1 | TRBV5-1 | once | - | 11 | TGCGCCAGCAGCCTAACGAATGAGCAGTTCTTC | CASSLTNEQFF
TRBJ2-7 | TRBV7-9 | - | - | 14 | TGTGCCAGCAGCTTAGACGCCCGCAGGTACGAGCAGTACTTC | CASSLDARRYEQYF
TRBJ1-1 | TRBV14 | - | - | 13 | TGTGCCAGCAGCCAAGTTTTAGGGGCTGAAGCTTTCTTT | CASSQVLGAEAFF
TRBJ2-3 | TRBV6-5 | - | - | 11 | TGTGCCAGCAGGACAGTAGATACGCAGTATTTT | CASRTVDTQYF
TRBJ2-7 | TRBV25-1 | - | - | 15 | TGTGCCAGCAGTGAAACGGGGATACGGACCTACGAGCAGTACTTC | CASSETGIRTYEQYF
TRBJ1-3 | TRBV4-1 | few | - | 14 | TGCGCCAGCAGCCAAGATCTCTCTGGAAACACCATATATTTT | CASSQDLSGNTIYF
TRBJ1-1 | TRBV9 | once | TRBD1 | 15 | TGTGCCAGCAGCCGTTCACAGGGGGTGAACACTGAAGCTTTCTTT | CASSRSQGVNTEAFF
TRBJ1-5 | TRBV9 | - | - | 15 | TGTGCCAGCAGCCTCTGGGGGGATAGCAATCAGCCCCAGCATTTT | CASSLWGDSNQPQHF
TRBJ1-2 | TRBV2 | few | - | 15 | TGTGCCAGCAGTGAAACGGCAGTTGGGGCGCTGGGCTACACCTTC | CASSETAVGALGYTF
TRBJ1-1 | TRBV15 | - | - | 14 | TGTGCCACCAGCAGAGACGGGGGGAGCACTGAAGCTTTCTTT | CATSRDGGSTEAFF
TRBJ2-7 | TRBV11-2 | - | - | 16 | TGTGCCAGCAGCTTAGGTTTCGCGGCGACAGATTACGAGCAGTACTTC | CASSLGFAATDYEQYF
TRBJ2-1 | TRBV19 | - | TRBD1 | 15 | TGTGCCAGTACCCTGGGACAGGCACCCTACAATGAGCAGTTCTTC | CASTLGQAPYNEQFF
TRBJ2-2 | TRBV5-1 | - | - | 15 | TGCGCCAGCAGCTTGGTCCCAGGGCCCGATGGGGAGCTGTTTTTT | CASSLVPGPDGELFF
TRBJ2-7 | TRBV18 | once | - | 15 | TGTGCCAGCTCACCTACACAGGGCAGCTCCTACGAGCAGTACTTC | CASSPTQGSSYEQYF
TRBJ1-3 | TRBV2 | - | - | 13 | TGTGCCAGCCAGCGGGTCTCTGGAAACACCATATATTTT | CASQRVSGNTIYF
TRBJ1-1 | TRBV6-6 | - | - | 14 | TGTGCCAGCAGTACCCCGGCGGGTGGAGCTGAAGCTTTCTTT | CASSTPAGGAEAFF
TRBJ2-5 | TRBV11-3 | - | - | 14 | TGTGCCAGCAGCTTAGGGGGAGTCCGAGAGACCCAGTACTTC | CASSLGGVRETQYF
TRBJ2-7 | TRBV11-2 | once | TRBD1 | 15 | TGTGCCAGCAGCTCTTCGGACAGGGGAAGGTACGAGCAGTACTTC | CASSSSDRGRYEQYF
TRBJ1-1 | TRBV2 | - | TRBD1 | 18 | TGTGCCAGCAGGACAGCCGGACAGGGGTACGGAAATCGAGGTGAAGCTTTCTTT | CASRTAGQGYGNRGEAFF
TRBJ1-2 | TRBV19 | - | - | 12 | TGTGCCAGTAGGGGTGGGACATATGGCTACACCTTC | CASRGGTYGYTF
TRBJ1-1 | TRBV15 | once | - | 14 | TGTGCCACCAGCAGAGAGGGGGCAGTTACTGAAGCTTTCTTT | CATSREGAVTEAFF